These 27 T cell receptor beta chains were all obtained from the same sample, sequenced in a study of blood T cell repertoires in COVID-19. Sequencing used immunoSEQ multiplex PCR; TCRdb keeps in-frame clones, though not all of them. The sample contains some 310,000 clones, around 87% of which appear only once. Sequenced input: peripheral blood. These receptors all stem from a man in his fifties with active or convalescent COVID-19.

The CDR3 sequence: CASSPRPGVQIFGTEAFF. DNA of the CDR3: TGTGCCAGCAGCCCGAGGCCAGGGGTCCAGATCTTTGGGACTGAAGCTTTCTTT. This sequence joins TRBV27 and TRBJ1-1; tentative D call: TRBD1 (6 bases). The CDR3 is 18 residues long. The germline V gene encodes CDR1 MNHEY and CDR2 SMNVEV (reference sequence). Trimming pared 6 bases from V and 5 bases from J, leaving 28 bases between.

The rearrangement joins TRBV28 to TRBJ2-2; TRBD2 aligns across 10 bases. Germline CDR1 MDHEN, CDR2 SYDVKM. This CDR3 is 16 amino acids long. V shed 5 bases, J shed 0 bases, and the junction held 3 bases outside the gene matches. The CDR3 here is CASSNLAGANTGELFF. DNA for the CDR3: TGTGCCAGCAGTAACCTAGCGGGGGCGAACACCGGGGAGCTGTTTTTT.

The rearrangement joins TRBV3-1 (or the pseudogene TRBV3-2) to TRBJ1-2; maybe TRBD1 (6 bases). The V and J ends lost 1 base and 4 bases respectively, with 13 bases between them. Per germline, CDR1 LGHDT and CDR2 YNNKEL (reference sequence). This CDR3 is 15 amino acids long. The CDR3 coding sequence is TGTGCCAGCAGCCAAGGGGGTGACAGGCGCTATGGCTACACCTTC. Protein sequence: CASSQGGDRRYGYTF.

The V call is TRBV18, the J call TRBJ1-1; TRBD1 is a possible D gene (6 bases). The CDR3 has 14 amino acids. With 3 bases removed from V and 1 base from J, the gap between germline ends came to 9 bases. Germline assignment: CDR1 KGHSH and CDR2 LQKENI. CDR3 region: CASSPARGNTEAFF. CDR3 nucleotide sequence: TGTGCCAGCTCACCGGCCAGGGGGAACACTGAAGCTTTCTTT.

The DNA of the CDR3 is TGTGCCAGCAGGCCTACAGGGGGGTCCTACGAGCAGTACTTC. This sequence encodes CASRPTGGSYEQYF. The chain recombines TRBV28 with TRBJ2-7, with 8 bases fitting TRBD1. This CDR3 region has 14 residues. The V gene end was trimmed by 6 bases and the J gene end by 1 base; junction bases not matched to a gene: 5. Germline V CDR1 and CDR2: MDHEN, SYDVKM.

This clone was picked up one time. The J gene is TRBJ1-1, the V gene TRBV5-5; D is possibly TRBD1 (6 bases). Looked up from germline, CDR1 is SGHKS and CDR2 is YYEKEE (reference sequence). Trimming took off 5 bases at V and 2 bases at J, with 19 bases between the two ends. The CDR3 consists of 16 residues. The CDR3 DNA follows: TGTGCCAGCAGATTACCCGGGACACTTATTAACACTGAAGCTTTCTTT. Encoded protein: CASRLPGTLINTEAFF. The whole variable domain, filled in from reference TRBV5-5 and TRBJ1-1, reads DAGVTQSPTHLIKTRGQQVTLRCSPISGHKSVSWYQQVLGQGPQFIFQYYEKEERGRGNFPDRFSARQFPNYSSELNVNALLLGDSALYLCASRLPGTLINTEAFFGQGTRLTVV.

V is TRBV10-3 and J is TRBJ2-7; D ambiguous. This CDR3 has 13 amino acids. Per germline, CDR1 ENHRY and CDR2 SYGVKD. V was shortened by 7 bases and J by 4 bases, with 14 bases between the two germline ends. The CDR3 loop reads CAINPGVGYEQYF. The CDR3 nucleotides read TGTGCCATCAATCCAGGTGTTGGTTACGAGCAGTACTTC.

The chain combines TRBV7-2 with TRBJ1-6, with 8 bases fitting TRBD1. Looked up from germline, CDR1 is SGHTA and CDR2 is FQGNSA. The CDR3 runs 16 residues. The V and J ends lost 2 bases and 10 bases, in that order; junction bases with no gene match: 10. Written as DNA, the CDR3 is TGTGCCAGCAGCTTAAATCCGACAGGGGAGGGGTCACCCCTCCACTTT. Amino acid sequence: CASSLNPTGEGSPLHF.

This clone occurred a few times. The rearrangement uses TRBV7-9 and TRBJ1-4; D gene ambiguous. Germline-derived CDR1 and CDR2 are SEHNR and FQNEAQ (reference sequence). The CDR3 has 13 amino acids. V lost 2 bases, J lost 7 bases, and 8 bases lay in between. The CDR3 DNA is TGTGCCAGCAGCTTACCGCCCAGTGAAAAACTGTTTTTT. This translates into CASSLPPSEKLFF. The variable domain in full, completed from reference TRBV7-9 and TRBJ1-4, reads DTGVSQNPRHKITKRGQNVTFRCDPISEHNRLYWYRQTLGQGPEFLTYFQNEAQLEKSRLLSDRFSAERPKGSFSTLEIQRTEQGDSAMYLCASSLPPSEKLFFGSGTQLSVL.

V is TRBV3-1 (or the pseudogene TRBV3-2) and J is TRBJ2-1; D not resolved. Trimming took off 2 bases at V and 9 bases at J, with 14 bases between the two ends. Germline lookup yields CDR1 LGHDT and CDR2 YNNKEL (reference sequence). The CDR3 loop spans 14 amino acids. CDR3: CASSQSGAVGEQFF. DNA for the CDR3: TGTGCCAGCAGCCAATCGGGTGCGGTGGGTGAGCAGTTCTTC.

This chain uses TRBV11-2 with TRBJ2-4, with a possible D match to TRBD1 (6 bases). CDR1 and CDR2 (germline): SGHAT, FQNNGV. The ends were cut back, 4 bases at V and 7 bases at J, with 20 bases in the middle. CDR3 length: 16 residues. In DNA, the CDR3 is TGTGCCAGCAGCTCCATTCGGGCAGGGGTGTCCAACATTCAGTACTTC. Protein product: CASSSIRAGVSNIQYF.

For the CDR3, the DNA is TGTGCCAGCAGAGCCGGGACAGGGGATTCACCCCTCCACTTT. Translation gives CASRAGTGDSPLHF. V and J are TRBV7-8 and TRBJ1-6, with 10 bases that match TRBD1. The V gene's germline CDR1 is SGHVS and CDR2 FQNEAQ. The length of the CDR3 is 14 residues. The V and J ends lost 6 bases and 8 bases, in that order; junction bases with no gene match: 4. Based on the CDR3 plus reference TRBV7-8 and TRBJ1-6, the full variable domain is GAGVSQSPRYKVAKRGQDVALRCDPISGHVSLFWYQQALGQGPEFLTYFQNEAQLDKSGLPSDRFFAERPEGSVSTLKIQRTQQEDSAVYLCASRAGTGDSPLHFGNGTRLTVT.

This chain connects TRBV2 to TRBJ2-1; possibly TRBD2 for D (6 bases). CDR3 size: 14 residues. Trimming shortened V by 7 bases and J by 8 bases, and 18 bases separated the two germline ends. Germline values: CDR1 SNHLY, CDR2 FYNNEI. In DNA, the CDR3 is TGTGCCAGCAAGCCAGCCGGGGGTTGGGATGAGCAGTTCTTC. Its translation is CASKPAGGWDEQFF.

A remark on this clone: This same CDR3 is encoded by further DNA sequences in the sample. The V call is TRBV28, the J call TRBJ1-1, with D unresolved. This CDR3 contains 14 residues. In germline, CDR1 is MDHEN, CDR2 SYDVKM. Trimming took 8 bases from V and 0 from J, leaving 13 bases between them. The CDR3 nucleotides read TGTGCCAGCTCCATTATAGACATGAACACTGAAGCTTTCTTT. It encodes CASSIIDMNTEAFF.

The chain has TRBV19 and TRBJ1-4, with TRBD1 matching 7 bases. Trimming took 5 bases from V and 4 from J; bases not matched to a gene: 1. This CDR3 has 13 residues. Per the germline V gene, CDR1 is LNHDA and CDR2 is SQIVND (reference sequence). The CDR3 sequence: CASSGTDNEKLFF. The CDR3 bases are TGTGCCAGTAGTGGGACAGATAATGAAAAACTGTTTTTT.

CDR3 sequence reads: CATTDREVGNTIYF. Here the CDR3 DNA reads TGTGCCACGACAGACAGGGAAGTAGGAAACACCATATATTTT. The chain employs TRBV18 and TRBJ1-3; 7 nucleotides match TRBD1. The CDR3 runs 14 residues. The trim removed 10 bases at V and 4 bases at J, leaving 10 bases unmatched. The germline gives CDR1 KGHSH, CDR2 LQKENI.

This sequence joins TRBV15 and TRBJ1-2; D is perhaps TRBD1 (6 bases). The CDR3 has 13 amino acids. The V end was cut by 0 bases, the J end by 9 bases, with 11 bases between. Per the germline V gene, CDR1 is LNHNV and CDR2 is YYDKDF (reference sequence). The CDR3 nucleotides are TGTGCCACCAGCAGAGATCGGGGGGACAGCTACACCTTC. This translates into CATSRDRGDSYTF.

This chain uses TRBV5-4 with TRBJ2-1, with D tentatively TRBD2 (6 bases). V lost 5 bases and J 5 bases, leaving 17 bases between the germline ends. The CDR3 totals 15 residues. The V gene's germline CDR1 is SGHNT and CDR2 YYREEE (reference sequence). CDR3 DNA sequence: TGTGCCAGCAGGGCGTCGGGGGAAATCCACAATGAGCAGTTCTTC. Translated, it gives CASRASGEIHNEQFF.

The V and J genes are TRBV5-4 and TRBJ2-5; D is uncertain. The V and J ends lost 0 bases and 2 bases respectively, with 8 bases between them. Looked up from germline, CDR1 is SGHNT and CDR2 is YYREEE (reference sequence). The CDR3 spans 14 residues. CDR3 in amino acids: CASSLVYNQETQYF. In DNA, the CDR3 is TGTGCCAGCAGCTTGGTATACAATCAAGAGACCCAGTACTTC. Using reference TRBV5-4 and TRBJ2-5 for the parts outside the CDR3, the full variable domain is ETGVTQSPTHLIKTRGQQVTLRCSSQSGHNTVSWYQQALGQGPQFIFQYYREEENGRGNFPPRFSGLQFPNYSSELNVNALELDDSALYLCASSLVYNQETQYFGPGTRLLVL.

J is TRBJ1-3 and V is TRBV28; D may be TRBD1 (6 bases). The CDR3 loop spans 15 amino acids. V lost 3 bases to trimming and J lost 3 bases, with 12 bases between them. CDR1 and CDR2 from the germline V gene are MDHEN and SYDVKM. This chain's CDR3 is CASSLGGAGGNTIYF. The CDR3, as DNA: TGTGCCAGCAGTTTGGGGGGGGCTGGTGGAAACACCATATATTTT. The variable domain in full, with the rest retrieved from reference TRBV28 and TRBJ1-3, is DVKVTQSSRYLVKRTGEKVFLECVQDMDHENMFWYRQDPGLGLRLIYFSYDVKMKEKGDIPEGYSVSREKKERFSLILESASTNQTSMYLCASSLGGAGGNTIYFGEGSWLTVV.

Written as DNA, the CDR3 is TGTGCCAGCAGTTTATATATGGGACAGGGTTATAATTCACCCCTCCACTTT. Encoded protein: CASSLYMGQGYNSPLHF. This chain uses TRBV28 with TRBJ1-6, with 9 bases matching TRBD1. Germline V gene data show CDR1 as MDHEN and CDR2 as SYDVKM. The J segment lost 4 bases and the V segment lost 1 base, leaving 5 bases of the junction unmatched. This CDR3 region has 17 residues.

The chain uses TRBV7-9 and TRBJ2-7; 8 nucleotides match TRBD2. Trimming cost V 5 bases and J 6 bases; bases outside gene matches: 12. The CDR3 totals 15 residues. The germline gives CDR1 SEHNR, CDR2 FQNEAQ (reference sequence). The DNA of the CDR3 is TGTGCCAGCAGCGCCCGGGGACTAGATAGGGTCGAGCAGTACTTC. Its protein product is CASSARGLDRVEQYF.

This clone was detected a few times. The rearrangement links TRBV11-2 to TRBJ2-2, with TRBD1 as a possible D gene (6 bases). Trimming took 6 bases from V and 2 from J, leaving 10 bases between them. Per the germline V gene, CDR1 is SGHAT and CDR2 is FQNNGV. The length of the CDR3 is 14 residues. DNA for the CDR3: TGTGCCAGCAGGTACAGGGCCAACACCGGGGAGCTGTTTTTT. This translates into CASRYRANTGELFF. The full variable domain, its missing parts supplied by reference TRBV11-2 and TRBJ2-2, is EAGVAQSPRYKIIEKRQSVAFWCNPISGHATLYWYQQILGQGPKLLIQFQNNGVVDDSQLPKDRFSAERLKGVDSTLKIQPAKLEDSAVYLCASRYRANTGELFFGEGSRLTVL.

This clone came up a few times. J is TRBJ1-1 and V is TRBV10-3; D is undetermined. The CDR3 extends over 14 amino acids. The germline V gene has CDR1 ENHRY and CDR2 SYGVKD. Trimming left V 4 bases short and J 1 base short, with 10 bases between. CDR3 in amino acids: CAISVGKTNTEAFF. The CDR3 nucleotides are TGTGCCATCAGTGTCGGGAAAACGAACACTGAAGCTTTCTTT.

Of note for this clone: Other nucleotide sequences from this sample produce the same CDR3. V usage is TRBV7-9 and J usage is TRBJ1-6; perhaps TRBD1 as D (6 bases). This CDR3 spans 13 amino acids. Germline assignment: CDR1 SEHNR and CDR2 FQNEAQ (reference sequence). Deletions cut 1 base from V and 10 bases from J, with 8 bases between. The CDR3: CASSLEGESPLHF. The CDR3 DNA sequence: TGTGCCAGCAGCTTAGAGGGGGAATCACCCCTCCACTTT.

V and J are TRBV7-2 and TRBJ2-5; D remains unclear. This CDR3 comprises 14 residues. Per germline, CDR1 SGHTA and CDR2 FQGNSA. V dropped 5 bases and J dropped 1 base, with 11 bases sitting between them. DNA for the CDR3: TGTGCCAGCAGCCGGTCCGGTCGCCAAGAGACCCAGTACTTC. Amino acids: CASSRSGRQETQYF.

V and J are TRBV3-1 (or the pseudogene TRBV3-2) and TRBJ2-3; D unresolved. The ends were cut back, 1 base at V and 4 bases at J, with 21 bases in the middle. Germline lookup yields CDR1 LGHDT and CDR2 YNNKEL (reference sequence). This CDR3 comprises 18 residues. The CDR3 sequence: CASSQVRSFEIFPDTQYF. The CDR3 DNA reads as TGTGCCAGCAGCCAAGTCCGGAGTTTCGAGATATTTCCAGATACGCAGTATTTT.